A single sample gave rise to the 7 T cell receptor beta chains below, sequenced in a study of T cell responses to AZD1222 COVID-19 vaccine. Clones were read by immunoSEQ multiplex PCR, and TCRdb kept only the in-frame ones, dropping some. This sample has over 110,000 clones, with about 92% found just once. The source was peripheral blood, collected on day 0 of AZD1222 vaccination. Receptors were obtained from an adult in good health.

V usage is TRBV15 and J usage is TRBJ1-1; tentative D call: TRBD1 (5 bases). CDR3 length: 15 amino acids. Per the germline V gene, CDR1 is LNHNV and CDR2 is YYDKDF (reference sequence). V was pared by 0 bases and J by 5 bases, with 13 bases between. The chain's CDR3 is CATSRDFRGGTEAFF. The CDR3 nucleotides read TGTGCCACCAGCAGAGATTTTAGGGGAGGGACTGAAGCTTTCTTT.

The rearrangement uses TRBV6-2 or TRBV6-3 and TRBJ2-7; TRBD1 agrees at 7 bases. J was trimmed by 2 bases and V by 5 bases; bases with no gene match: 6. The CDR3 runs 14 residues. Germline V gene lookup returns CDR1 MNHEY and CDR2 SVGEGT. The chain's CDR3 is CASSLPTGTYEQYF. Written as DNA, the CDR3 is TGTGCCAGCAGTCTTCCGACAGGGACCTACGAGCAGTACTTC.

The chain has TRBV7-3 and TRBJ2-1; possibly TRBD1 for D (5 bases). This CDR3 is 15 amino acids long. Trimming pared 2 bases from V and 0 bases from J, leaving 8 bases between. The V gene's germline CDR1 is SGHTA and CDR2 FQGTGA. The CDR3 is CASSLADSSYNEQFF. CDR3 nucleotide sequence: TGTGCCAGCAGCTTAGCCGACAGCTCCTACAATGAGCAGTTCTTC.

The rearrangement links TRBV5-1 to TRBJ1-4; the match to TRBD1 covers 8 bases. Germline CDR1 reads SGHRS; CDR2 reads YFSETQ. V lost 4 bases to trimming and J lost 8 bases; unmatched junction nucleotides: 10. The CDR3 runs to 15 residues. The CDR3 loop is CASSHTGQAGEKLFF. The CDR3 DNA sequence: TGCGCCAGCAGCCACACGGGACAGGCGGGGGAAAAACTGTTTTTT.

This chain connects TRBV5-1 to TRBJ2-1; 10 positions match TRBD2. Germline-derived CDR1 and CDR2 are SGHRS and YFSETQ. V shed 4 bases and J 8 bases; nucleotides not matched to a gene: 6. The CDR3 covers 14 residues. CDR3 in amino acids: CASSLSSGSHEQFF. Written as DNA, the CDR3 is TGCGCCAGCAGCCTTTCTAGCGGGAGTCATGAGCAGTTCTTC.

The table lists this clone with a few counts. The chain joins TRBV14 to TRBJ2-7; 7 positions agree with TRBD1. The CDR3 is 15 residues long. Germline loops: CDR1 SGHDN, CDR2 FVKESK. V was pared by 6 bases and J by 2 bases, with 10 bases of the junction left unmatched. The CDR3 region is CASSRQGLPPYEQYF. CDR3 nucleotides: TGTGCCAGCAGTCGACAGGGCCTTCCCCCCTACGAGCAGTACTTC.

This chain uses TRBV2 with TRBJ1-3, with 7 bases fitting TRBD1. V dropped 6 bases and J dropped 2; count of bases not matched to a gene: 1. The CDR3 is 13 residues long. CDR1 is SNHLY and CDR2 is FYNNEI in the germline V gene. The CDR3 here is CASSGQAGNTIYF. The CDR3 nucleotides read TGTGCCAGCAGCGGACAGGCTGGAAACACCATATATTTT.